This TCR beta chain stems from a study of T cells after yellow fever vaccination. Study outcomes and limitations: Only a minor proportion of clonotypes was detected across both CD4 and CD8 compartments. Once the booster was given, most primary-vaccination clones reappeared, at about 96% for CD4 and around 90% for CD8. Contaminating bulk clonotypes could be abundant in FACS-sorted repertoires.

Many counts were recorded for this clonotype. Its antigen remains unidentified. TCR cDNA, made by 5'RACE template switching, carried an added universal primer site and UMIs. Each CDR3 protein gets one entry after TCRdb re-called the 5' RACE reads with MiXCR. The repertoire includes 100,000 to 150,000 distinct CDR3 sequences, more than 6.5% of them detected once, and roughly 2.6% sits in the top ten. Trimming took 6 bases from V and 1 from J, leaving 14 bases between them. The CDR3 is 15 residues long. Germline V gives CDR1 LGHDT, CDR2 YNNKEL (reference sequence). This sequence joins TRBV3-1 and TRBJ2-3; D gene uncertain. Specimen: CD4+ T cells sorted from PBMCs, collected roughly 10 days after the first yellow fever vaccination. The sequence derives from a young man who received the YFV17D yellow fever vaccine. The CDR3 sequence: CASSPSIARTDTQYF. For the CDR3, the DNA is TGTGCCAGCAGTCCTAGTATCGCCCGCACAGATACGCAGTATTTT.